The 27 T cell receptor beta chains listed next were all sequenced from one sample in a study of naive and memory T cell subsets (dated by TCRdb to about 2017). The library was generated by UMI-ligation and nested PCR. Sequencing was performed on an Illumina MiSeq. The beta constant-region primer was an equimolar mix of two oligonucleotides covering both TRBC1 and TRBC2. The public reads were quality trimmed at Q25 with fastp and then assembled into clones with MiXCR by TCRdb, keeping productive beta chains. Every entry covers one CDR3 protein and lists the most common genes and DNA from its rows. The sample yields around 160,000 distinct CDR3 sequences; over 15% were counted once. The top ten clones comprise approximately 0.13% of the sample. The sequenced material came from naive CD4+ T cells from blood. What the cell subset or site label conveys for this sample: naive T cells, CD45RA high CD27+. The receptor source for this set is a human donor in good health.

This clonotype was found a few times. The V gene is TRBV20-1, the J gene TRBJ2-7; perhaps D is TRBD1 or TRBD2 (5 bases each). Germline V lookup: CDR1 DFQATT, CDR2 SNEGSKA (reference sequence). This CDR3 has 19 amino acids. V lost 0 bases to trimming and J lost 0 bases, with 24 bases between them. The CDR3 DNA follows: TGCAGTGCTAGAGATCAGGAAGGGTGGGGGACCCGCAGCTCCTACGAGCAGTACTTC. Its protein is CSARDQEGWGTRSSYEQYF.

On this clonotype: Germline is not matched at one junction end, which may reflect a read error. V and J are TRBV20-1 and TRBJ2-7; the D is unclear. The CDR3 runs to 12 residues. Germline V gives CDR1 DFQATT, CDR2 SNEGSKA (reference sequence). CDR3 in amino acids: CRPLCPSHEQYF. CDR3 bases: TGCAGGCCCCTCTGCCCCTCCCACGAGCAGTACTTC.

This clonotype was observed a handful of times. The chain joins TRBV20-1 to TRBJ2-6; D gene uncertain. Trimming pared 0 bases from V and 2 bases from J, leaving 5 bases between. The CDR3 extends over 14 amino acids. CDR1 and CDR2 (germline): DFQATT, SNEGSKA (reference sequence). DNA of the CDR3: TGCAGTGCTAGAGATGGAGCTGGGGCCAACGTCCTGACTTTC. Translating it yields CSARDGAGANVLTF.

This clonotype was recorded a few times. The CDR3 region is CSGDSGNHNEQFF. The CDR3 DNA sequence: TGCAGTGGAGATAGCGGGAACCACAATGAGCAGTTCTTC. This chain uses TRBV20-1 with TRBJ2-1; TRBD2 matches at 8 bases. The CDR3 runs to 13 residues. Germline-derived CDR1 and CDR2 are DFQATT and SNEGSKA (reference sequence). The ends lost 7 bases at V and 5 bases at J; junction bases unmatched: 7.

The sample holds a few counts of this clonotype. V usage is TRBV29-1 and J usage is TRBJ2-1, with 8 bases lining up with TRBD2. V gave up 0 bases and J gave up 6 bases; unmatched junction bases: 16. Germline V gene sequence: CDR1 SQVTM, CDR2 ANQGSEA. The CDR3 sequence is 18 residues long. CDR3 sequence reads: CSVEDPVSGTNERNEQFF. The CDR3 DNA reads as TGCAGCGTTGAAGATCCGGTTAGCGGGACCAATGAGCGCAATGAGCAGTTCTTC.

The chain employs TRBV7-9 and TRBJ2-3; TRBD1 might be the D (6 bases). Germline CDR1 reads SEHNR; CDR2 reads FQNEAQ (reference sequence). The V end lost 3 bases, the J end lost 3 bases, and 7 bases lay between the germline ends. The length of the CDR3 is 13 residues. The CDR3 reads CASSFDRTDTQYF. The CDR3, as DNA: TGTGCCAGCAGCTTTGACAGGACAGATACGCAGTATTTT.

The rearrangement joins TRBV7-9 to TRBJ2-5, with a tentative D call TRBD1 (6 bases). Germline-derived CDR1 and CDR2 are SEHNR and FQNEAQ (reference sequence). The CDR3 sequence is 15 residues long. Trimming stripped 5 bases from V and 2 bases from J, with 15 bases between. The CDR3 DNA follows: TGTGCCAGCAGCCTTAGGGGGTTCGAACAAGAGACCCAGTACTTC. Residues: CASSLRGFEQETQYF.

This clonotype was counted a few times. J is TRBJ2-7 and V is TRBV6-1; either TRBD1 or TRBD2 may supply D (5 bases each). The CDR3 runs 16 residues. Trimming cost V 4 bases and J 2 bases, with 18 bases left between them. Germline V gene data show CDR1 as MNHNS and CDR2 as SASEGT. The CDR3 spells CASSVYRGGKAYEQYF. CDR3 sequence (DNA): TGTGCCAGCAGTGTGTATCGGGGCGGAAAGGCCTACGAGCAGTACTTC.

This chain connects TRBV5-4 to TRBJ2-5; 9 bases are a match to TRBD1. This CDR3 has 15 residues. Germline CDR1 SGHNT, CDR2 YYREEE (reference sequence). Unmatched junction bases numbered 8, after V lost 4 bases and J lost 4 bases. CDR3 region: CASSTRQGVGETQYF. The CDR3 DNA is TGTGCCAGCAGCACCCGACAGGGGGTAGGAGAGACCCAGTACTTC.

The CDR3 region has the DNA TGCAGTGCTACCGACGTTGGCTACCGTTTCACAGATACGCAGTATTTT. It codes for CSATDVGYRFTDTQYF. This sequence joins TRBV20-1 and TRBJ2-3; D is unresolved. The V end was cut by 4 bases, the J end by 2 bases, with 19 bases between. This CDR3 region has 16 residues. CDR1 and CDR2 (germline): DFQATT, SNEGSKA (reference sequence).

This clonotype was counted a few times. J is TRBJ2-3 and V is TRBV5-6; no clear D. V was cut by 10 bases and J by 4 bases, with 19 bases left in between. The CDR3 contains 14 residues. Germline V gives CDR1 SGHDT, CDR2 YYEEEE. The CDR3 loop reads CAVSLAQVPDTQYF. The CDR3 DNA reads as TGTGCCGTGAGCTTGGCTCAGGTCCCAGATACGCAGTATTTT. Based on the CDR3 plus reference TRBV5-6 and TRBJ2-3, the full variable domain is DAGVTQSPTHLIKTRGQQVTLRCSPKSGHDTVSWYQQALGQGPQFIFQYYEEEERQRGNFPDRFSGHQFPNYSSELNVNALLLGDSALYLCAVSLAQVPDTQYFGPGTRLTVL.

This clonotype was counted a few times. The chain is built from TRBV5-6 and TRBJ2-1; either TRBD1 or TRBD2 may supply D (6 bases each). Germline loops: CDR1 SGHDT, CDR2 YYEEEE. The CDR3 length is 15 residues. V was clipped by 4 bases and J by 8 bases, with 19 bases between them. The CDR3 DNA follows: TGTGCCAGCAGCCTCCGACTCGCTAGGGGGGATGAGCAGTTCTTC. This translates into CASSLRLARGDEQFF.

This clonotype occurred a few times. The genes are TRBV3-1 and TRBJ2-7, with 9 bases matching TRBD1. Germline CDR1 is LGHDT and CDR2 is YNNKEL (reference sequence). The CDR3 is 15 amino acids. V dropped 4 bases and J dropped 5; count of bases not matched to a gene: 9. This chain's CDR3 is CASSPRTGEGDEQYF. In DNA, the CDR3 is TGTGCCAGCAGCCCCCGGACAGGGGAAGGCGACGAGCAGTACTTC.

This clonotype has more than one count but fewer than ten. V is TRBV6-5 and J is TRBJ2-7; 7 bases align to TRBD1. V lost 0 bases and J lost 2; bases outside the gene matches: 4. The CDR3 covers 15 residues. Germline assignment: CDR1 MNHEY and CDR2 SVGAGI. The CDR3 nucleotides read TGTGCCAGCAGTTACTCCGCGACAGGGCCCTACGAGCAGTACTTC. This translates into CASSYSATGPYEQYF.

This clonotype showed up just a few times. A much more abundant neighbour one base away suggests this may be a read error. The rearrangement links TRBV2 to TRBJ2-1; 9 positions match TRBD2. The germline V gene has CDR1 SNHLY and CDR2 FYNNEI. Unmatched junction bases numbered 2, after V lost 5 bases and J lost 0 bases. The CDR3 has 15 amino acids. The CDR3 nucleotides read TGTGCCAGCAGTCGGACTAGCGCCTCCTACAATGAGCAGTTCTTC. It yields the protein CASSRTSASYNEQFF.

The chain joins TRBV6-5 to TRBJ2-3, with D perhaps matching TRBD2 (5 bases). The CDR3 has 13 residues. From germline, CDR1 is MNHEY and CDR2 SVGAGI. The V gene lost 7 bases and the J gene lost 6 bases, with 14 bases spanning the gap. CDR3 DNA: TGTGCCAGCACCCACGTGGGAGCCGATACGCAGTATTTT. Amino acids: CASTHVGADTQYF.

The sample holds many counts of this clonotype. The CDR3 loop reads CAISVLAGGPAEDTQYF. In nucleotides, the CDR3 is TGTGCCATCAGTGTGCTAGCGGGAGGGCCCGCGGAAGATACGCAGTATTTT. The chain has TRBV10-3 and TRBJ2-3, with 12 bases identical to TRBD2. Germline-derived CDR1 and CDR2 are ENHRY and SYGVKD. The CDR3 consists of 17 residues. The V segment lost 4 bases and the J segment 5 bases; nucleotides outside the gene matches: 10.

The chain links TRBV2 to TRBJ2-2; TRBD1 matches at 8 bases. Germline V gene lookup returns CDR1 SNHLY and CDR2 FYNNEI. The CDR3 sequence is 14 residues long. V shed 6 bases, J shed 7 bases, and the junction held 7 bases outside the gene matches. The CDR3 DNA follows: TGTGCCAGCAGGCTTCCACAGGGGGGCGGGGAGCTGTTTTTT. This sequence encodes CASRLPQGGGELFF.

The chain recombines TRBV18 with TRBJ2-6, with D uncertain. Trimming stripped 2 bases from V and 2 bases from J, with 10 bases between. The CDR3 is 16 residues long. CDR1 is KGHSH, CDR2 LQKENI, per germline. CDR3 protein: CASSPAVGPGANVLTF. The CDR3 nucleotides are TGTGCCAGCTCACCAGCAGTAGGGCCTGGGGCCAACGTCCTGACTTTC.

The chain has TRBV7-2 and TRBJ2-7, with D possibly being TRBD2 (6 bases). From germline, CDR1 is SGHTA and CDR2 FQGNSA. The CDR3 runs 15 residues. Trimming took off 1 base at V and 7 bases at J, with 17 bases between the two ends. This CDR3 is CASSLGGRPLEEQYF. The DNA of the CDR3 is TGTGCCAGCAGCTTAGGTGGGAGGCCCCTCGAGGAGCAGTACTTC.

The CDR3 bases are TGCAGCGTTGTACAGGGTAGGACTGAAGCTTTCTTT. This gives the protein CSVVQGRTEAFF. V and J are TRBV29-1 and TRBJ1-1; maybe TRBD1 (6 bases). The CDR3 has 12 amino acids. Trimming cost V 4 bases and J 5 bases, with 11 bases left between them. Per the germline V gene, CDR1 is SQVTM and CDR2 is ANQGSEA.

This clonotype was seen only a few times. This sequence joins TRBV29-1 and TRBJ2-5; TRBD2 matches at 8 bases. The CDR3 spans 12 residues. The J segment lost 5 bases and the V segment lost 6 bases, leaving 5 bases of the junction unmatched. From germline, CDR1 is SQVTM and CDR2 ANQGSEA. The CDR3, as DNA: TGCAGCGTGGGTAGCGGGGACGAGACCCAGTACTTC. Translating it yields CSVGSGDETQYF.

The gene calls are TRBV5-1 and TRBJ2-3; the D gene could be TRBD1 or TRBD2 (5 bases each). Germline V gives CDR1 SGHRS, CDR2 YFSETQ. V was clipped by 0 bases and J by 4 bases, with 15 bases between them. This CDR3 is built from 16 residues. The CDR3 region is CASSLDDGTGADTQYF. The CDR3 DNA follows: TGCGCCAGCAGCTTGGACGACGGGACCGGGGCAGATACGCAGTATTTT.

This clonotype was picked up a small number of times. The chain joins TRBV29-1 to TRBJ2-7, with TRBD1 matching 7 bases. This CDR3 region has 14 residues. Germline trimming cut 4 bases from V and 2 bases from J; bases unmatched to any gene: 8. Germline V CDR1 and CDR2: SQVTM, ANQGSEA. The DNA for the CDR3 is TGCAGCGTTGGGCGACAGGGAGAAACCTACGAGCAGTACTTC. Its translation is CSVGRQGETYEQYF.

This clonotype has only a few counts. V gene TRBV5-1 combines with J gene TRBJ2-5; D tentatively fits TRBD1 or TRBD2 (9 bases each). Per the germline V gene, CDR1 is SGHRS and CDR2 is YFSETQ. V was trimmed by 0 bases and J by 5 bases, leaving 17 bases between them. This CDR3 comprises 16 residues. The CDR3 DNA is TGCGCCAGCAGCTTGGGTGCTAGCGGGACAGGGGAGACCCAGTACTTC. It is translated as CASSLGASGTGETQYF.

A few counts support this clonotype. The J gene is TRBJ2-3, the V gene TRBV24-1; 12 bases line up with TRBD2. Germline lookup yields CDR1 KGHDR and CDR2 SFDVKD. The CDR3 totals 19 residues. V lost 7 bases, J lost 0 bases, and 13 bases stayed unmatched. The CDR3 spells CATSGLAGRRDPSTDTQYF. In nucleotides, the CDR3 is TGTGCCACCAGCGGACTAGCGGGGCGGCGGGATCCTAGCACAGATACGCAGTATTTT.

This clonotype was seen only a few times. V is TRBV10-3 and J is TRBJ2-2; D gene ambiguous. V was shortened by 1 base and J by 0 bases, with 9 bases between the two germline ends. The CDR3 extends over 16 amino acids. Per the germline V gene, CDR1 is ENHRY and CDR2 is SYGVKD. Here the CDR3 reads CAISELAETNTGELFF. DNA for the CDR3: TGTGCCATCAGTGAGTTAGCAGAGACGAACACCGGGGAGCTGTTTTTT.